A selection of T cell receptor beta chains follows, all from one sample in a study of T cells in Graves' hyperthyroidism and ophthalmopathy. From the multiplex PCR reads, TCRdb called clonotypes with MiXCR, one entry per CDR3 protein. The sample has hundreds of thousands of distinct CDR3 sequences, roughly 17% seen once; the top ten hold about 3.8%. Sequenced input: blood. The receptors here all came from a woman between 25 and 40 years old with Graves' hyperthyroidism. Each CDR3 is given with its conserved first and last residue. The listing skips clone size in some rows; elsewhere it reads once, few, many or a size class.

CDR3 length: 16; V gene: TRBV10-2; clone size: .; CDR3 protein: CASSEGPRGKGNTIYF
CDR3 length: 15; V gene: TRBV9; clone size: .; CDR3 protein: CASSVGGERSYEQYF
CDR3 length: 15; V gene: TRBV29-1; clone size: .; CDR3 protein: CSVERDRGLRATQYF
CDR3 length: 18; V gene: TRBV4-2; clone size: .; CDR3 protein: CASSQDLVVPGGSYEQYF
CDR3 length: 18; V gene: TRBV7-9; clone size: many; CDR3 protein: CASSSPGRGLATTGELFF
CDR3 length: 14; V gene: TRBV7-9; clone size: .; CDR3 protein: CASSSQVYNSPLHF
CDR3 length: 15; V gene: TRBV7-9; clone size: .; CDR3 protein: CASSLGGGSYQPQHF
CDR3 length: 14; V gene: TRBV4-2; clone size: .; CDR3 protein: CASSQDSRRHGYTF
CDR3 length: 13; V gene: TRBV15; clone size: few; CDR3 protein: CATSSRGAQPQHF
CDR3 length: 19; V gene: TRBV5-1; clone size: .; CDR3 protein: CASSLRGISWTSSYNEQFF
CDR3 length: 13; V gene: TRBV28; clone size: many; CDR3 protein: CASSLRENYGYTF
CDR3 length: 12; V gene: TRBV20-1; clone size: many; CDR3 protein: CGGTSDYNEQFF
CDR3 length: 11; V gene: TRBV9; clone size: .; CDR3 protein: CASSASYGYTF
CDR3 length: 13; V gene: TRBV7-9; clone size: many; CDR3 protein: CAIWSGEQETQYF
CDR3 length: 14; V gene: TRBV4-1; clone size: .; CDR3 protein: CASSPQVSSYEQYF
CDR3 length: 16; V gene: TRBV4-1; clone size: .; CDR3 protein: CASSQFDRGGDNGYTF
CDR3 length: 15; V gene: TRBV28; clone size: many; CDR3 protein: CASIPNLGGANVLTF
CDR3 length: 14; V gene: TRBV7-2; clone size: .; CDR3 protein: CASSLQGGGQPQHF
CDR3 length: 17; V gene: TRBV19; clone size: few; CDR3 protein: CASSIDPTGYMNTEAFF
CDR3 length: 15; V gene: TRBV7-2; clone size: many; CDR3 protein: CASSQSGRARNEQFF
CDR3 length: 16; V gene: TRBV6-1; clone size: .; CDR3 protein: CASSPIRGGGVGELFF
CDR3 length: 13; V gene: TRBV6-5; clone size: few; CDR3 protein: CASSYSVTDEQYF
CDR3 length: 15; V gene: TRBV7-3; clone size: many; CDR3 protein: CASSLGAGETNEQFF
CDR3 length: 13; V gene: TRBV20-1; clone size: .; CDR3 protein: CSARDPRVDTQYF
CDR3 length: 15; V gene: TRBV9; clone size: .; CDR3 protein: CASSVATWSTDTQYF
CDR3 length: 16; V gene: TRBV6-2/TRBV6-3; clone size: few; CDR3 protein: CASSTGPGTPYNEQFF
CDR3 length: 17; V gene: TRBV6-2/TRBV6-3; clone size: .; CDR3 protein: CASSLRTALGLNTEAFF
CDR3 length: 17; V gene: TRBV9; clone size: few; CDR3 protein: CASSVDIGVVYAGELFF
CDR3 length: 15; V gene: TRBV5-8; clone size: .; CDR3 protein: CASSLLTSGSYEQYF
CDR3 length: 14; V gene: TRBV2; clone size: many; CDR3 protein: CASSSDGPYTEAFF
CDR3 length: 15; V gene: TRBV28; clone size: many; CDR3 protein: CASSLLRGYDYGYTF
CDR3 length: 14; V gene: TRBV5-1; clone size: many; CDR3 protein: CASSPDRANYGYTF
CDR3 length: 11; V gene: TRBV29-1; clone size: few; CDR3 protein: CSVSSFETQYF
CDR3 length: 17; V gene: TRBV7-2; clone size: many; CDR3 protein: CASSLIRGARVVYEQYF
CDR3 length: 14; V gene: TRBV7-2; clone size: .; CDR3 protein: CASSSTGLIGELFF
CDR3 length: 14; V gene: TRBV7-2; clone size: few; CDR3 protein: CASSLSRDVIEQYF
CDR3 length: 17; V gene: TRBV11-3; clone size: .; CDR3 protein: CASSSREFRDGGYEQFF
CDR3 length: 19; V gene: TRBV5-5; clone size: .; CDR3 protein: CASSLGHPGGPYSGNTIYF
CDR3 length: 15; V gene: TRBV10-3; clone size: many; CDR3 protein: CAISESIQGNQPQHF
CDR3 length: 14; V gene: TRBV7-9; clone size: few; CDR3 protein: CASSPQLAGNEQYF
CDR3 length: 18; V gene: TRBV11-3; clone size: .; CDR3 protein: CASSLGLREHSGANVLTF
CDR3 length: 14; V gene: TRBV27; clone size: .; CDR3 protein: CATSLTGSSYEQYF
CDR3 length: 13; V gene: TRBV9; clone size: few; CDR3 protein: CASSARVPGELFF
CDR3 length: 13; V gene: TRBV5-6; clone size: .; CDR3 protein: CASSYGLGNEQFF
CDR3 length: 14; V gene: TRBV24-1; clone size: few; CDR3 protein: CATSDLDNRQPQHF
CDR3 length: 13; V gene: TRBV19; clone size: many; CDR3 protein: CASRDLDQETQYF
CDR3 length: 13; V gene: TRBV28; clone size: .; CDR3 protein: CASGDRPNYGYTF
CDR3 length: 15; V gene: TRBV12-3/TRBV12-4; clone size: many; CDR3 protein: CASSLWGGEADTQYF